The rows below give T cell receptor beta chains drawn from one sample of a study of T cell changes during pregnancy in multiple sclerosis. Repertoires were generated with immunoSEQ multiplex PCR, while TCRdb's copy carries only in-frame clones and drops some. The sample has over 50,000 clones; around nine tenths are singletons. Material: peripheral blood from another person, used as feeder cells. The receptors derive from a human donor whose cells served as feeder cells for cultures in a pregnancy study. Each CDR3 is given with its conserved first and last residue. Each record gives: V gene, D gene, clone size, J gene, CDR3 DNA, CDR3 protein. The D gene is left open where the match is weak. Rows give clone size only sometimes, using once, few, many, or a class for an expanded clone.

>TRBV5-6|NA|NA|TRBJ2-6
TGTGCCAGCAGCTTGTACGGGAGCCCCTCTGGGGCCAACGTCCTGACTTTC
CASSLYGSPSGANVLTF
>TRBV27|NA|NA|TRBJ1-1
TGTGCCAGCAGGTCAGACAGCTTGAACACTGAAGCTTTCTTT
CASRSDSLNTEAFF
>TRBV6-1|TRBD1|few|TRBJ2-6
TGTGCCAGCAGTGTTATGGACAGGGGGGCCAACGTCCTGACTTTC
CASSVMDRGANVLTF
>TRBV27|NA|NA|TRBJ2-1
TGTGCCAGCAGTCCCGCTCGGGGGTGGAATGAGCAGTTCTTC
CASSPARGWNEQFF
>TRBV5-5|TRBD1|NA|TRBJ1-1
TGTGCCAGCAGCCTGGCCGGGCAGGGGGAGGTGGAAGCTTTCTTT
CASSLAGQGEVEAFF
>TRBV6-5|TRBD1|NA|TRBJ2-7
TGTGCCAGCAGCCCCTGGACAGGGAACGAGCAGTACTTC
CASSPWTGNEQYF
>TRBV28|TRBD2|NA|TRBJ2-7
TGTGCCAGCAGTTTACCGGCTAGCGGAAGGACCGAGCAGTACTTC
CASSLPASGRTEQYF
>TRBV5-6|NA|NA|TRBJ1-6
TGTGCCAGCAGCTTGTCAGGGTACAATTCACCCCTCCACTTT
CASSLSGYNSPLHF
>TRBV13|TRBD1|NA|TRBJ1-1
TGTGCCAGCAGCCGGTTGGGACAGGGGAACACTGAAGCTTTCTTT
CASSRLGQGNTEAFF
>TRBV6-1|TRBD1|NA|TRBJ1-1
TGTGCCAGCAGTGCAAACTCAGGGGGCATAGGAAACACTGAAGCTTTCTTT
CASSANSGGIGNTEAFF
>TRBV11-2|TRBD2|NA|TRBJ2-1
TGTGCCAGCAGCTTCGGGGTAGCGGGAGCATCCGAGCAGTTCTTC
CASSFGVAGASEQFF
>TRBV4-3|NA|NA|TRBJ1-2
TGCGCCAGCAGCCAAATACAGGGAGATGGCTACACCTTC
CASSQIQGDGYTF
>TRBV28|TRBD1|NA|TRBJ1-4
TGTGCCAGCAGTTCGGGACAGGGACTAAATGAAAAACTGTTTTTT
CASSSGQGLNEKLFF
>TRBV1|NA|NA|TRBJ2-6
TGCACCAGCAGTTGCAGTGGTTTGTCACAAAGTCGGGCCAACGTCCTGACTTTC
CTSSCSGLSQSRANVLTF
>TRBV28|TRBD2|NA|TRBJ2-7
TGTGCCAGCAGTTTGCTAGCGGCAACGACCTACGAGCAGTACTTC
CASSLLAATTYEQYF
>TRBV19|NA|NA|TRBJ1-1
TGTGCCAGTAGTATAGTGAGGGGCACGTTGAACGGAGAAGCTTTCTTT
CASSIVRGTLNGEAFF
>TRBV7-2|TRBD1|NA|TRBJ1-4
TGTGCCAGCAGCTCGCAGGGGGCTAATGAAAAACTGTTTTTT
CASSSQGANEKLFF
>TRBV11-2|TRBD1|NA|TRBJ1-5
TGTGCCAGCAGTTATGACAGGGGTAGTCAGCCCCAGCATTTT
CASSYDRGSQPQHF